The source of this T cell receptor (beta chain) is a study of blood T cell repertoires in COVID-19. Study as a whole: The United States, Italy and Spain provided the acute and convalescent COVID-19 samples.

Germline V gene lookup returns CDR1 KGHSH and CDR2 LQKENI. The germline V and J ends were trimmed by 4 bases and 4 bases, with 13 bases remaining between them. This CDR3 is built from 14 residues. Data came from immunoSEQ multiplex PCR; TCRdb stores just in-frame clones and leaves some out. The sample holds over 85,000 clones; more than 75% are singletons and the top ten take 15%. Material: peripheral blood. The V call is TRBV18, the J call TRBJ1-1; D is possibly TRBD1 (6 bases). This TCR came from a human donor in a cohort sampled during active COVID-19. The CDR3 bases are TGTGCCAGCTCACAACAGGGTCAGGCCACTGAAGCTTTCTTT. Translating it yields CASSQQGQATEAFF.